This TCR beta chain was recovered during a study of T cells after yellow fever vaccination. Study at large: The SMART-Seq v4 Ultra Low Input method served to prepare the low-cell-number fractions.

The study's findings and limits: At 95% to 96% for CD4 and roughly 87% for CD8, most primary-vaccination clones showed up again after the booster. Shared CD4/CD8 clonotypes were a small share, likely from convergent recombination.

TCR cDNA, made by 5'RACE template switching, carried an added universal primer site and UMIs. TCRdb called the 5' RACE reads again in MiXCR, with one record for every CDR3 protein. In the table there are around 320,000 distinct CDR3 sequences, approximately 11% of which are singletons. A remark on this clonotype: Its antigen is as yet unknown.

The TCR sequence derives from a man in his late teens or twenties who received the YFV17D yellow fever vaccine. Specimen: CD4+ T cells sorted from PBMCs, collected 45 days after the yellow fever booster vaccination.

The CDR3 bases are TGTGCCAGTAGTGCCGGGACAACCAGCGATACGCAGTATTTT. This sequence encodes CASSAGTTSDTQYF. The chain uses TRBV19 and TRBJ2-3, with a weak D call TRBD1 (6 bases). Trimming left V 5 bases short and J 6 bases short, with 15 bases between. Per the germline V gene, CDR1 is LNHDA and CDR2 is SQIVND (reference sequence). CDR3 length equals 14 residues. Full variable domain (missing parts from reference TRBV19 and TRBJ2-3): DGGITQSPKYLFRKEGQNVTLSCEQNLNHDAMYWYRQDPGQGLRLIYYSQIVNDFQKGDIAEGYSVSREKKESFPLTVTSAQKNPTAFYLCASSAGTTSDTQYFGPGTRLTVL.